The 32 T cell receptor beta chains presented below share a single source sample, sequenced in a study of CD8 T cells in Susac syndrome. The RNA input was about 0.45 to 1 ug, and it was reverse transcribed with random hexamers. TCRdb fed the immunoSEQ multiplex PCR reads into MiXCR, producing one record per CDR3 protein. The repertoire holds around 280,000 distinct CDR3 sequences, with more than 75% as singletons. The sequenced sample was CD8+ T cells from PBMCs. These receptors came from a human donor with multiple sclerosis.

V gene TRBV10-3 combines with J gene TRBJ2-2, with D unresolved. V was cut by 3 bases and J by 9 bases, with 11 bases left in between. The CDR3 is 13 amino acids. Per germline, CDR1 ENHRY and CDR2 SYGVKD. CDR3 loop: CAISDDRRRELFF. CDR3 sequence (DNA): TGTGCCATCAGTGATGACCGCAGGCGGGAGCTGTTTTTT.

The chain couples TRBV7-9 to TRBJ1-2; 9 nucleotides align to TRBD1. Germline CDR1 and CDR2: SEHNR and FQNEAQ (reference sequence). The length of the CDR3 is 15 residues. V was pared by 5 bases and J by 2 bases, with 6 bases of the junction left unmatched. This CDR3 reads CASSPDRGSNYGYTF. DNA of the CDR3: TGTGCCAGCAGCCCAGACAGGGGGTCGAACTATGGCTACACCTTC.

In nucleotides, the CDR3 is TGTGCCAGCAGCTTAAGACTAACCTCCTACGAGCAGTACTTC. Residues: CASSLRLTSYEQYF. This sequence joins TRBV7-2 and TRBJ2-7; weak D call: TRBD2 (5 bases). The germline V gene has CDR1 SGHTA and CDR2 FQGNSA. There are 14 residues in the CDR3. With 2 bases removed from V and 0 bases from J, the gap between germline ends came to 8 bases. The full variable domain, in which reference TRBV7-2 and TRBJ2-7 provide the parts outside the CDR3, is GAGVSQSPSNKVTEKGKDVELRCDPISGHTALYWYRQSLGQGLEFLIYFQGNSAPDKSGLPSDRFSAERTGGSVSTLTIQRTQQEDSAVYLCASSLRLTSYEQYFGPGTRLTVT.

The chain carries TRBV9 and TRBJ2-3; 9 bases agree with TRBD2. CDR3 size: 18 residues. Germline CDR1 and CDR2: SGDLS and YYNGEE. With V trimmed by 4 bases and J by 7 bases, 19 bases remained unmatched. DNA for the CDR3: TGTGCCAGCAGCCTCAACCAACGAATAGCGGGAGAGGGGAATACGCAGTATTTT. It specifies CASSLNQRIAGEGNTQYF.

V is TRBV28 and J is TRBJ1-1, with D possibly matching TRBD1 (5 bases). The CDR3 spans 16 residues. Deletions cut 6 bases from V and 0 bases from J, with 17 bases between. The V gene's germline CDR1 is MDHEN and CDR2 SYDVKM. This CDR3 is CASSADIGSLNTEAFF. The CDR3 nucleotides are TGTGCCAGCAGCGCGGACATAGGGTCCCTGAACACTGAAGCTTTCTTT. Combining the CDR3 with reference TRBV28 and TRBJ1-1 gives the whole variable domain DVKVTQSSRYLVKRTGEKVFLECVQDMDHENMFWYRQDPGLGLRLIYFSYDVKMKEKGDIPEGYSVSREKKERFSLILESASTNQTSMYLCASSADIGSLNTEAFFGQGTRLTVV.

This clonotype was detected once. CDR3 in DNA: TGTGCCAGCAGTCTAGCGGGAGGGCGGAGGGATGAGCAGTTCTTC. It codes for CASSLAGGRRDEQFF. This sequence joins TRBV27 and TRBJ2-1; TRBD2 matches at 12 bases. The V gene's germline CDR1 is MNHEY and CDR2 SMNVEV (reference sequence). The length of the CDR3 is 15 residues. Trimming removed 5 bases from V and 8 bases from J; junction bases left unmatched: 7.

The chain couples TRBV9 to TRBJ1-2; 9 bases agree with TRBD1. Germline CDR1 is SGDLS and CDR2 is YYNGEE. V was pared by 3 bases and J by 2 bases, with 2 bases of the junction left unmatched. The CDR3 length is 14 residues. CDR3 sequence: CASSDGTGNYGYTF. The CDR3, as DNA: TGTGCCAGCAGCGACGGGACAGGGAACTATGGCTACACCTTC.

This clonotype occurred a few times. The rearrangement uses TRBV9 and TRBJ2-7; unclear D gene. The germline V gene encodes CDR1 SGDLS and CDR2 YYNGEE. Deletions cut 7 bases from V and 6 bases from J, with 11 bases between. CDR3 size: 11 residues. CDR3 coding DNA: TGTGCCAGCGGGTCCAGCGTCGAGCAGTACTTC. As protein: CASGSSVEQYF. The full variable domain, rest sourced from reference TRBV9 and TRBJ2-7, is DSGVTQTPKHLITATGQRVTLRCSPRSGDLSVYWYQQSLDQGLQFLIQYYNGEERAKGNILERFSAQQFPDLHSELNLSSLELGDSALYFCASGSSVEQYFGPGTRLTVT.

This chain uses TRBV5-1 with TRBJ2-1, with 9 bases aligning to TRBD2. From germline, CDR1 is SGHRS and CDR2 YFSETQ. This CDR3 contains 18 residues. Unmatched junction bases numbered 15, after V lost 4 bases and J lost 4 bases. The chain's CDR3 is CASSQKAGGPIPYNEQFF. DNA for the CDR3: TGCGCCAGCAGCCAAAAAGCGGGAGGCCCCATACCATACAATGAGCAGTTCTTC.

The genes are TRBV19 and TRBJ1-1; the D gene is possibly TRBD1 (6 bases). The length of the CDR3 is 13 residues. The V and J ends lost 5 bases and 7 bases respectively, with 14 bases between them. The germline CDR1 and CDR2 sequences are LNHDA and SQIVND (reference sequence). This CDR3 reads CASSPSGGSEAFF. CDR3 nucleotides: TGTGCCAGTAGTCCCTCCGGGGGCAGTGAAGCTTTCTTT. Full variable domain (outside the CDR3, taken from reference TRBV19 and TRBJ1-1): DGGITQSPKYLFRKEGQNVTLSCEQNLNHDAMYWYRQDPGQGLRLIYYSQIVNDFQKGDIAEGYSVSREKKESFPLTVTSAQKNPTAFYLCASSPSGGSEAFFGQGTRLTVV.

The CDR3 reads CASGPGGAQYEQYF. CDR3 nucleotide sequence: TGTGCCAGCGGTCCGGGGGGGGCCCAATACGAGCAGTACTTC. This chain links TRBV7-8 with TRBJ2-7; 8 bases line up with TRBD2. The ends lost 8 bases at V and 4 bases at J; junction bases unmatched: 10. Germline V gene data show CDR1 as SGHVS and CDR2 as FQNEAQ. The CDR3 totals 14 residues.

V and J are TRBV29-1 and TRBJ1-2; D is ambiguous. V was trimmed by 3 bases and J by 3 bases, leaving 8 bases between them. CDR1 is SQVTM, CDR2 ANQGSEA, per germline. The CDR3 is 12 amino acids. This CDR3 is CSVEAADYGYTF. The CDR3 coding sequence is TGCAGCGTTGAGGCAGCAGACTATGGCTACACCTTC. The full variable domain, rest sourced from reference TRBV29-1 and TRBJ1-2, is SAVISQKPSRDICQRGTSLTIQCQVDSQVTMMFWYRQQPGQSLTLIATANQGSEATYESGFVIDKFPISRPNLTFSTLTVSNMSPEDSSIYLCSVEAADYGYTFGSGTRLTVV.

The chain links TRBV6-5 to TRBJ1-1; possible D gene TRBD1, 6 bases. V lost 4 bases to trimming and J lost 0 bases, with 21 bases between them. CDR1 is MNHEY, CDR2 SVGAGI, per germline. This CDR3 has 18 residues. In DNA form, the CDR3 reads TGTGCCAGCAGTTGGGCGGCCCCGGCAGGGGCGTTGAACACTGAAGCTTTCTTT. This encodes CASSWAAPAGALNTEAFF.

The rearrangement joins TRBV15 to TRBJ2-4, with D possibly TRBD1 on 6 matching bases. CDR3 length: 13 amino acids. Germline V gives CDR1 LNHNV, CDR2 YYDKDF (reference sequence). Trimming stripped 6 bases from V and 8 bases from J, with 14 bases between. The CDR3 DNA reads as TGTGCCACCAGTCCTCCAGGGGCGGACATTCAGTACTTC. Protein product: CATSPPGADIQYF.

CDR3 sequence: CASSPDLPPYEQYF. CDR3 bases: TGTGCCAGCAGCCCCGATCTACCGCCCTACGAGCAGTACTTC. This chain uses TRBV27 with TRBJ2-7; unclear D gene. With 6 bases removed from V and 2 bases from J, the gap between germline ends came to 14 bases. CDR1 is MNHEY and CDR2 is SMNVEV in the germline V gene (reference sequence). The CDR3 length is 14 residues.

The chain is built from TRBV11-2 and TRBJ1-2, with 7 bases aligning to TRBD1. The CDR3 has 15 amino acids. V dropped 5 bases and J dropped 7; count of bases not matched to a gene: 13. The germline CDR1 and CDR2 sequences are SGHAT and FQNNGV. CDR3: CASSLTPQGGSGYTF. In DNA, the CDR3 is TGTGCCAGCAGCCTGACACCCCAGGGGGGAAGTGGCTACACCTTC.

This chain uses TRBV27 with TRBJ2-3; 8 bases agree with TRBD2. CDR3 size: 14 residues. Germline CDR1 is MNHEY and CDR2 is SMNVEV (reference sequence). Trimming took 6 bases from V and 5 from J; bases not matched to a gene: 7. The CDR3 region is CASSLAGMEDTQYF. CDR3 nucleotides: TGTGCCAGCAGCTTAGCGGGAATGGAAGATACGCAGTATTTT.

This clonotype showed up just a few times. CDR3 DNA sequence: TGTGCCAGCTCAGACTCAGTTAACACCGGGGAGCTGTTTTTT. As protein: CASSDSVNTGELFF. The chain couples TRBV6-1 to TRBJ2-2; no clear D gene. The CDR3 loop spans 14 amino acids. In germline, CDR1 is MNHNS, CDR2 SASEGT. Trimming cost V 8 bases and J 2 bases, with 12 bases left between them.

This sequence joins TRBV12-5 and TRBJ2-1, with 13 positions matching TRBD2. The CDR3 runs 17 residues. CDR1 LGHNT and CDR2 FRNRAP come from the germline V gene. The trim removed 6 bases at V and 2 bases at J, leaving 7 bases unmatched. DNA for the CDR3: TGTGCTAGTGGCCTCCCCGGACTAGCGGGAGCCTACAATGAGCAGTTCTTC. Protein: CASGLPGLAGAYNEQFF.

This clonotype was observed a handful of times. The chain carries TRBV13 and TRBJ2-2; D might be TRBD1 (5 bases). The CDR3 spans 15 residues. The ends were cut back, 0 bases at V and 2 bases at J, with 7 bases in the middle. The germline CDR1 and CDR2 sequences are PRHDT and FYEKMQ (reference sequence). CDR3 sequence (DNA): TGTGCCAGCAGCTTAGGGACAGCAAACACCGGGGAGCTGTTTTTT. Its translation: CASSLGTANTGELFF.

The V call is TRBV27, the J call TRBJ2-2; D might be TRBD1 or TRBD2, each matching 6 bases. Germline-derived CDR1 and CDR2 are MNHEY and SMNVEV (reference sequence). This CDR3 is built from 15 residues. Between the trimmed V and J ends, which lost 7 bases and 5 bases, there was a span of 17 bases. The CDR3 here is CASTPTGAGTGELFF. The CDR3 region has the DNA TGTGCCAGCACCCCGACGGGGGCGGGAACCGGGGAGCTGTTTTTT.

V gene TRBV9 combines with J gene TRBJ1-4; D ambiguous. With 3 bases removed from V and 3 bases from J, the gap between germline ends came to 12 bases. Germline V gene lookup returns CDR1 SGDLS and CDR2 YYNGEE. This CDR3 has 15 residues. The CDR3 DNA sequence: TGTGCCAGCAGCGCCGACGGGAGAGCTAATGAAAAACTGTTTTTT. The encoded protein is CASSADGRANEKLFF. Drawing the rest from reference TRBV9 and TRBJ1-4, the complete variable domain is DSGVTQTPKHLITATGQRVTLRCSPRSGDLSVYWYQQSLDQGLQFLIQYYNGEERAKGNILERFSAQQFPDLHSELNLSSLELGDSALYFCASSADGRANEKLFFGSGTQLSVL.

This clonotype was seen just once. One end of the junction fails to match germline, which may point to a read error. CDR3 nucleotides: TGTGCCAGCAGCTTGGACGATGGAGGGACTGAAGCTTCCTTT. Amino acid sequence: CASSLDDGGTEASF. This chain uses TRBV7-3 with TRBJ1-1, with TRBD1 as a possible D gene (5 bases). There are 14 residues in the CDR3. Per germline, CDR1 SGHTA and CDR2 FQGTGA.

V and J are TRBV27 and TRBJ2-3, with D unclear. The CDR3 sequence is 14 residues long. V was trimmed by 6 bases and J by 4 bases, leaving 14 bases between them. The germline V gene encodes CDR1 MNHEY and CDR2 SMNVEV (reference sequence). In DNA form, the CDR3 reads TGTGCCAGCAGCTCCGCGGCGATGCCAGATACGCAGTATTTT. It specifies CASSSAAMPDTQYF.

The chain recombines TRBV6-2 or TRBV6-3 with TRBJ2-7; D is unresolved. CDR1 and CDR2 from the germline V gene are MNHEY and SVGEGT. Trimming removed 0 bases from V and 3 bases from J, with 6 bases in between. The CDR3 totals 13 residues. CDR3 sequence: CASSYSSDYEQYF. For the CDR3, the DNA is TGTGCCAGCAGTTACTCTTCGGACTACGAGCAGTACTTC.

V is TRBV7-9 and J is TRBJ1-2, with 7 bases that match TRBD1. Per germline, CDR1 SEHNR and CDR2 FQNEAQ (reference sequence). With 1 base clipped from V and 6 bases from J, the junction kept 17 bases outside the gene matches. The CDR3 extends over 18 amino acids. The chain's CDR3 is CASSLGTLRQGLRDGYTF. The CDR3 coding sequence is TGTGCCAGCAGCTTAGGGACTTTACGACAGGGACTTCGAGATGGCTACACCTTC. Full variable domain (remainder filled in from reference TRBV7-9 and TRBJ1-2): DTGVSQNPRHKITKRGQNVTFRCDPISEHNRLYWYRQTLGQGPEFLTYFQNEAQLEKSRLLSDRFSAERPKGSFSTLEIQRTEQGDSAMYLCASSLGTLRQGLRDGYTFGSGTRLTVV.

The chain carries TRBV20-1 and TRBJ2-7; D is possibly TRBD1 or TRBD2 (5 bases each). Trimming took 1 base from V and 3 from J, leaving 16 bases between them. This CDR3 region has 15 residues. CDR1 is DFQATT and CDR2 is SNEGSKA in the germline V gene (reference sequence). The CDR3 DNA follows: TGCAGTGCTAGAGGCCGGGATCTGGGGGACTACGAGCAGTACTTC. This sequence encodes CSARGRDLGDYEQYF.

The rearrangement uses TRBV27 and TRBJ2-7; perhaps TRBD1 as D (6 bases). Germline CDR1 MNHEY, CDR2 SMNVEV (reference sequence). The CDR3 loop spans 13 amino acids. V gave up 6 bases and J gave up 0 bases, with 9 bases separating them. In DNA form, the CDR3 reads TGTGCCAGCAGGGAGACAGGCTCCTACGAGCAGTACTTC. This sequence encodes CASRETGSYEQYF.

The V and J genes are TRBV7-9 and TRBJ2-5; tentatively, D is TRBD2 (5 bases). CDR1 is SEHNR and CDR2 is FQNEAQ in the germline V gene (reference sequence). This CDR3 is built from 14 residues. Trimming cost V 1 base and J 7 bases, with 13 bases left between them. As DNA, the CDR3 is TGTGCCAGCAGCTTAGTCGAACGGGGTGGGACCCAGTACTTC. It yields the protein CASSLVERGGTQYF.

The genes are TRBV5-1 and TRBJ2-7; D ambiguous. Germline values: CDR1 SGHRS, CDR2 YFSETQ. The CDR3 is 14 amino acids. V lost 0 bases and J 2 bases, leaving 9 bases between the germline ends. The CDR3 bases are TGCGCCAGCAGCTTGGATAGGTGGACCTACGAGCAGTACTTC. Protein product: CASSLDRWTYEQYF.

The chain employs TRBV27 and TRBJ2-2; the match to TRBD2 covers 7 bases. Per germline, CDR1 MNHEY and CDR2 SMNVEV (reference sequence). V lost 6 bases and J lost 1; bases outside the gene matches: 5. The CDR3 is 15 residues long. CDR3 coding DNA: TGTGCCAGCAGCTATTGGGGGGGGAACACCGGGGAGCTGTTTTTT. Its translation: CASSYWGGNTGELFF.

The chain couples TRBV12-3 or TRBV12-4 to TRBJ2-5, with D hard to call. V lost 5 bases and J lost 1, with 11 bases in between. The CDR3 is 14 residues long. CDR3 amino acids: CASSRMTFQETQYF. In DNA, the CDR3 is TGTGCCAGCAGTCGTATGACGTTCCAAGAGACCCAGTACTTC.